This is a list of T cell receptor beta chains from one sample in a study of blood T cell repertoires in COVID-19. TCRdb keeps only in-frame clones here, not all; method: immunoSEQ multiplex PCR. The sample yields fewer than 200,000 clones, around 89% seen once. Source material: peripheral blood. These receptors were obtained from a middle-aged man with active or convalescent COVID-19. Both conserved end residues are part of each CDR3. The order of the fields is J gene, V gene, D gene, clone size, CDR3 protein, CDR3 DNA. The D gene is left open where the match is weak. Size is stated for part of the rows, as once, few or many counts, or as a class when the clone is expanded.

j_gene: TRBJ1-2; v_gene: TRBV7-3; d_gene: TRBD1; abundance: .; CDR3aa: CASSLRGQGSYGYTF; CDR3nt: TGTGCCAGCAGCTTAAGGGGACAGGGAAGCTATGGCTACACCTTC
j_gene: TRBJ1-2; v_gene: TRBV10-3; d_gene: .; abundance: .; CDR3aa: CAISESEGRSDGYTF; CDR3nt: TGTGCCATCAGTGAGTCGGAGGGGAGGTCAGATGGCTACACCTTC
j_gene: TRBJ1-1; v_gene: TRBV23-1; d_gene: TRBD1; abundance: .; CDR3aa: CASSQSLTGQGAGNTEAFF; CDR3nt: TGCGCCAGCAGTCAATCGCTAACGGGGCAGGGGGCTGGGAACACTGAAGCTTTCTTT
j_gene: TRBJ1-2; v_gene: TRBV28; d_gene: TRBD1; abundance: .; CDR3aa: CASSNTGQGAWGYTF; CDR3nt: TGTGCCAGCAGCAATACTGGACAGGGGGCTTGGGGCTACACCTTC
j_gene: TRBJ1-3; v_gene: TRBV15; d_gene: .; abundance: .; CDR3aa: CATSRELDSSGNTIYF; CDR3nt: TGTGCCACCAGCAGAGAGCTTGACAGCTCTGGAAACACCATATATTTT
j_gene: TRBJ1-5; v_gene: TRBV28; d_gene: .; abundance: once; CDR3aa: CASSSPGAYQPQHF; CDR3nt: TGTGCCAGCAGTTCCCCAGGGGCGTACCAGCCCCAGCATTTT
j_gene: TRBJ1-1; v_gene: TRBV19; d_gene: TRBD1; abundance: .; CDR3aa: CASSTRDRVGNTEAFF; CDR3nt: TGTGCCAGTAGTACCCGGGACAGGGTGGGTAACACTGAAGCTTTCTTT
j_gene: TRBJ1-5; v_gene: TRBV30; d_gene: .; abundance: .; CDR3aa: CAWSVQFNQPQHF; CDR3nt: TGTGCCTGGAGTGTACAGTTTAATCAGCCCCAGCATTTT
j_gene: TRBJ1-2; v_gene: TRBV27; d_gene: .; abundance: .; CDR3aa: CASSGVGDSIYGYTF; CDR3nt: TGTGCCAGCAGTGGGGTGGGGGACTCAATCTATGGCTACACCTTC
j_gene: TRBJ1-4; v_gene: TRBV19; d_gene: .; abundance: .; CDR3aa: CASSMRSFATNEKLFF; CDR3nt: TGTGCCAGTAGTATGAGGAGTTTTGCAACTAATGAAAAACTGTTTTTT
j_gene: TRBJ2-5; v_gene: TRBV2; d_gene: .; abundance: once; CDR3aa: CASSDPGEETQYF; CDR3nt: TGTGCCAGCAGTGATCCGGGGGAAGAGACCCAGTACTTC
j_gene: TRBJ2-4; v_gene: TRBV18; d_gene: TRBD2; abundance: .; CDR3aa: CASSPLRGTSGDIQYF; CDR3nt: TGTGCCAGCTCACCCCTAAGAGGGACTAGCGGGGACATTCAGTACTTC
j_gene: TRBJ1-5; v_gene: TRBV28; d_gene: .; abundance: once; CDR3aa: CASSLRAGAGNQPQHF; CDR3nt: TGTGCCAGCAGTTTACGGGCAGGGGCCGGCAATCAGCCCCAGCATTTT
j_gene: TRBJ2-5; v_gene: TRBV7-8; d_gene: TRBD2; abundance: once; CDR3aa: CASSRGGGQETQYF; CDR3nt: TGTGCCAGCAGCCGCGGGGGGGGCCAAGAGACCCAGTACTTC
j_gene: TRBJ2-7; v_gene: TRBV27; d_gene: TRBD1; abundance: once; CDR3aa: CASSPQQGGSHYEQYF; CDR3nt: TGTGCCAGCAGCCCACAACAGGGGGGCTCCCACTACGAGCAGTACTTC